The T cell receptor beta chain under discussion was sequenced for a study of blood T cell repertoires in COVID-19. The data were produced by immunoSEQ multiplex PCR, yet TCRdb's version contains in-frame clones alone and is incomplete. The sample shows under 45,000 clones, about 86% of them seen only once. V was pared by 6 bases and J by 8 bases, with 17 bases of the junction left unmatched. Germline V CDR1 and CDR2: SEHNR, FQNEAQ (reference sequence). CDR3 length: 16 residues. This clone has a handful of counts. The V gene is TRBV7-9, the J gene TRBJ1-2; TRBD1 matches 8 bases. This clonotype was obtained from a woman older than 75 with active or convalescent COVID-19. Sequenced input: peripheral blood. The CDR3 nucleotides are TGTGCCAGCAGACGAAACCAGGGGGGAGACAGGGGAGGCTACACCTTC. Translated, it gives CASRRNQGGDRGGYTF.